This T cell receptor beta chain was profiled in a study of T cells after yellow fever vaccination. Study background: Researchers used SMART-Seq v4 Ultra Low Input to prepare fractions that had low cell numbers. The study, taken as a whole, reports: Post-booster reappearance was seen for most primary-vaccination clones (96% CD4, 80% to 90% CD8). Contamination of FACS-sorted repertoires by abundant clonotypes from the bulk population could occur.

Germline loops: CDR1 LGHNA, CDR2 YSLEER. V lost 1 base and J 4 bases, leaving 13 bases between the germline ends. The CDR3 spans 15 residues. Universal primer sites and UMIs were introduced during 5'RACE template-switching synthesis of TCR cDNA. TCRdb re-derived calls from the 5' RACE reads in MiXCR, one entry per CDR3 protein. This sample has 500,000 to 650,000 distinct CDR3 sequences; approximately 13% occur once, and the top ten carry about 15%. This clonotype was recorded a few times. The antigen is unknown. This TCR was sampled from a young man who received the YFV17D yellow fever vaccine. This specimen consisted of PBMCs, obtained on the day of the yellow fever booster vaccination. The chain is built from TRBV4-3 and TRBJ1-2; D is uncertain. CDR3 bases: TGCGCCAGCAGCCAAGTTGTTCAATCGGGCTATGGCTACACCTTC. This sequence encodes CASSQVVQSGYGYTF.